This T cell receptor beta chain emerged from a study of T cells in Graves' hyperthyroidism and ophthalmopathy. Regarding the study as a whole: Most thyroid clonotypes expanded above 0.001 appeared in blood too.

Diagnoses rested on clinical symptoms, serum thyroxine and TRAb, thyroid ultrasound and orbital computed tomography. Of note for this clonotype: No antigen is known for it.

V shed 6 bases and J 1 base; nucleotides not matched to a gene: 7. Germline CDR1 and CDR2: DFQATT and SNEGSKA (reference sequence). This CDR3 region has 14 residues. Researchers amplified the TCR beta CDR3 regions from RNA transcripts. Primed by the HTBI set, a first-round RT-PCR was run on the TCR CDR3. TCRdb processed the multiplex PCR reads anew with MiXCR; each CDR3 protein has one entry. The data show 620,000 or so distinct CDR3 sequences, with approximately 15% seen just once and about an eighth held by the top ten. The receptor's source is a woman in her fifties or sixties with Graves' ophthalmopathy. The sample consisted of blood. The chain recombines TRBV20-1 with TRBJ2-3, with 7 bases aligning to TRBD1. The CDR3 DNA follows: TGCAGTGCCGTCCGGGACAGACGCACAGATACGCAGTATTTT. Protein product: CSAVRDRRTDTQYF.